A selection of T cell receptor beta chains follows, all from one sample in a study of T cells in Graves' hyperthyroidism and ophthalmopathy. MiXCR was run by TCRdb on the multiplex PCR reads, yielding one entry per CDR3 protein. The data hold more than 500,000 distinct CDR3 sequences, with around 15% observed a single time. Sequencing was performed on blood. These receptors came from a middle-aged woman with Graves' hyperthyroidism. Each CDR3 is given without its conserved first and last residue. D genes are given only for firm matches.

CDR3aa,d_gene,v_gene,j_gene
ASIDTGRSYNEQF,-,TRBV6-2/TRBV6-3,TRBJ2-1
ASSVGEGRNQPQH,-,TRBV9,TRBJ1-5
ATSPINRGHTGELF,-,TRBV15,TRBJ2-2
ASRELAGAPDTQY,TRBD2,TRBV28,TRBJ2-3
SAISGRTISYEQY,TRBD2,TRBV20-1,TRBJ2-7
ASSLGTGDPYEQY,TRBD1,TRBV7-9,TRBJ2-7
ASSFSASYHEQY,-,TRBV27,TRBJ2-7
SARRKKWAATEAF,-,TRBV20-1,TRBJ1-1
ASSLSEAF,-,TRBV5-8,TRBJ1-1
ASSLAFSWGQY,-,TRBV11-2,TRBJ2-7
ASSGGQGNYGYT,TRBD1,TRBV2,TRBJ1-2